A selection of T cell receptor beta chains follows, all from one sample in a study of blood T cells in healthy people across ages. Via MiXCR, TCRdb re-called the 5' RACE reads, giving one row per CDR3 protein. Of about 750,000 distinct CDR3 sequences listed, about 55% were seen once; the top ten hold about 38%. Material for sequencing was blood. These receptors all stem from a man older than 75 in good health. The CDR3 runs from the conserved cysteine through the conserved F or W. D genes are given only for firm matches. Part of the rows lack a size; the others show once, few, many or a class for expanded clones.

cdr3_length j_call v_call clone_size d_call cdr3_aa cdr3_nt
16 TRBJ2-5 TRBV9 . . CASSPRGLLQQETQYF TGTGCCAGCAGCCCCAGGGGACTCCTGCAGCAAGAGACCCAGTACTTC
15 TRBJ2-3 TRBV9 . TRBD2 CASSVAGREDDTQYF TGTGCCAGCAGCGTAGCTGGGCGGGAGGATGATACGCAGTATTTT
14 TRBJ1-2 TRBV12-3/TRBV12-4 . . CASSRQQGGYGYTF TGTGCCAGCAGCCGCCAACAAGGGGGCTATGGCTACACCTTC
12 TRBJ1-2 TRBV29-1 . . CSVEWQGRGYTF TGCAGCGTTGAGTGGCAGGGGCGTGGCTACACCTTC
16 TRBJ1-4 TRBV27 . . CASSPLGRATNEKLFF TGTGCCAGCAGCCCCCTGGGGCGCGCAACTAATGAAAAACTGTTTTTT
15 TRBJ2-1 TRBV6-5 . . CASSSRDISYNEQFF TGTGCCAGCAGTTCCCGGGACATCTCCTACAATGAGCAGTTCTTC
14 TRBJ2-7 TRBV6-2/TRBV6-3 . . CASSLTLRFYEQYF TGTGCCAGCAGTTTGACTTTACGATTCTACGAGCAGTACTTC
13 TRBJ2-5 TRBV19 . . CASSIVVGGEEYF TGTGCCAGTAGTATAGTCGTAGGCGGGGAGGAGTACTTC
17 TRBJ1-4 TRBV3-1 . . CASSQEFRSQGDEKLFF TGTGCCAGCAGCCAAGAGTTTCGCTCCCAAGGTGATGAAAAACTGTTTTTT
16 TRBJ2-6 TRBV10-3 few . CAISESSRAGANVLTF TGTGCCATCAGTGAGTCGAGCAGAGCTGGGGCCAACGTCCTGACTTTC
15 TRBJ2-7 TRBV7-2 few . CASSPEGTLNSEQYF TGTGCCAGCAGCCCGGAAGGGACGCTTAATAGCGAGCAGTACTTC
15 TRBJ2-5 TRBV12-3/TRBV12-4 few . CASSLGGAPQETQYF TGTGCCAGCAGTTTAGGGGGGGCGCCCCAAGAGACCCAGTACTTC
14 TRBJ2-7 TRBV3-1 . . CASSQESGAYEQYF TGTGCCAGCAGCCAAGAGTCGGGAGCCTACGAGCAGTACTTC
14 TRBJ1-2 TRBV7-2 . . CARRRAGSFYGYTF TGTGCCAGAAGACGGGCAGGGTCGTTCTATGGCTACACCTTC
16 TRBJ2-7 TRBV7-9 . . CASSFLALYSYNEQYF TGTGCCAGCAGTTTCCTAGCGCTCTACTCCTACAATGAGCAGTACTTC
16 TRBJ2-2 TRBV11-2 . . CASSPRTALNTGELFF TGTGCCAGCAGCCCACGGACAGCCTTGAACACCGGGGAGCTGTTTTTT
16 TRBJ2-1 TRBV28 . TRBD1 CASSSPQGARRNEQFF TGTGCCAGCAGTTCCCCCCAGGGGGCAAGGAGGAATGAGCAGTTCTTC